The 21 T cell receptor beta chains reported below all come from one sample, sequenced in a study of CD8+ T cells in alopecia areata. cDNA reverse transcribed from extracted RNA served as the sequencing template. The method was immunoSEQ multiplex PCR; TCRdb's version includes in-frame clones alone and lacks a portion of them. Of approximately 180,000 clones in the sample, 65% to 75% were seen once. The sample was CD8+ T cells sorted from blood, taken at week 0. These receptors originate from a human donor with alopecia areata.

The J gene is TRBJ1-2, the V gene TRBV9; 7 bases match TRBD1. The J segment lost 5 bases and the V segment lost 6 bases, leaving 16 bases of the junction unmatched. This CDR3 comprises 16 residues. The germline V gene has CDR1 SGDLS and CDR2 YYNGEE. CDR3 protein: CASTLGQVPTSYGYTF. The CDR3 DNA is TGTGCCAGCACCCTAGGACAGGTCCCTACCAGTTATGGCTACACCTTC.

The table lists this clone with a few counts. The chain employs TRBV27 and TRBJ2-5, with unresolved D. CDR3 size: 13 residues. V lost 3 bases and J 4 bases, leaving 9 bases between the germline ends. The V gene's germline CDR1 is MNHEY and CDR2 SMNVEV (reference sequence). The CDR3 loop reads CASSFYAGETQYF. CDR3 in DNA: TGTGCCAGCAGTTTCTACGCCGGAGAGACCCAGTACTTC.

Comments on this clone: Other DNA variants within this sample encode the same CDR3. The V and J genes are TRBV30 and TRBJ2-1, with D maybe TRBD1 (6 bases). The germline V and J ends were trimmed by 0 bases and 4 bases, with 7 bases remaining between them. Looked up from germline, CDR1 is GTSNPN and CDR2 is SVGIG (reference sequence). This CDR3 has 13 amino acids. The DNA for the CDR3 is TGTGCCTGGAGTGTAGGGGGATACAATGAGCAGTTCTTC. This translates into CAWSVGGYNEQFF.

The chain carries TRBV27 and TRBJ2-1; D uncertain. Trimming removed 3 bases at V and 14 bases at J, with 11 bases between. Germline V gives CDR1 MNHEY, CDR2 SMNVEV (reference sequence). The CDR3 loop spans 11 amino acids. CDR3 sequence: CASSFGDFEFF. For the CDR3, the DNA is TGTGCCAGCAGTTTTGGGGATTTTGAGTTCTTC.

A note on this clone: Additional DNA sequences in this sample encode the identical CDR3. The chain has TRBV19 and TRBJ2-3; no clear D. The germline V and J ends were trimmed by 5 bases and 3 bases, with 3 bases remaining between them. Looked up from germline, CDR1 is LNHDA and CDR2 is SQIVND (reference sequence). The CDR3 extends over 11 amino acids. CDR3 region: CASSLTDTQYF. The CDR3 coding sequence is TGTGCCAGTAGTCTGACAGATACGCAGTATTTT. Full variable domain (outside the CDR3, taken from reference TRBV19 and TRBJ2-3): DGGITQSPKYLFRKEGQNVTLSCEQNLNHDAMYWYRQDPGQGLRLIYYSQIVNDFQKGDIAEGYSVSREKKESFPLTVTSAQKNPTAFYLCASSLTDTQYFGPGTRLTVL.

This clone has only a few counts. The J gene is TRBJ1-4, the V gene TRBV4-2, with 10 bases aligning to TRBD1. Germline V gene sequence: CDR1 LGHNA, CDR2 YNFKEQ. The CDR3 is 17 amino acids. V was clipped by 8 bases and J by 4 bases; unmatched bases: 13. This chain's CDR3 is CASGLFDRGRINEKLFF. The CDR3 DNA reads TGTGCCAGCGGTCTATTCGACAGGGGGCGCATTAATGAAAAACTGTTTTTT.

The chain employs TRBV2 and TRBJ2-3, with unresolved D. Germline CDR1 SNHLY, CDR2 FYNNEI. The CDR3 is 13 residues long. Trimming removed 3 bases from V and 5 bases from J, with 9 bases in between. In DNA form, the CDR3 reads TGTGCCAGCAGTGAGATCGACCGAGATACGCAGTATTTT. This encodes CASSEIDRDTQYF.

The chain couples TRBV15 to TRBJ2-3; D remains ambiguous. Trimming removed 4 bases at V and 5 bases at J, with 10 bases between. Per germline, CDR1 LNHNV and CDR2 YYDKDF (reference sequence). The CDR3 totals 13 residues. The CDR3: CATSTVAQDTQYF. CDR3 bases: TGTGCCACCAGCACAGTAGCACAAGATACGCAGTATTTT.

This sequence joins TRBV1 and TRBJ1-1; the table assigns TRBD1, which was not confirmed against the DNA. TRBV1 is termed a pseudogene. The CDR3 contains 16 residues. CDR3 amino acids: CTSSQDKGAGGTEAFF. In DNA form, the CDR3 reads TGCACCAGCAGCCAAGATAAGGGGGCAGGTGGCACTGAAGCTTTCTTT.

This chain joins TRBV29-1 and TRBJ1-2, with a tentative D call TRBD1 (6 bases). Trimming took 7 bases from V and 0 from J, leaving 12 bases between them. The CDR3 is made up of 13 amino acids. Germline V lookup: CDR1 SQVTM, CDR2 ANQGSEA. The CDR3 here is CSGVDRTNYGYTF. In DNA, the CDR3 is TGCAGCGGAGTTGACAGGACTAACTATGGCTACACCTTC. The full variable domain, in which reference TRBV29-1 and TRBJ1-2 provide the parts outside the CDR3, is SAVISQKPSRDICQRGTSLTIQCQVDSQVTMMFWYRQQPGQSLTLIATANQGSEATYESGFVIDKFPISRPNLTFSTLTVSNMSPEDSSIYLCSGVDRTNYGYTFGSGTRLTVV.

J is TRBJ2-1 and V is TRBV9, with 9 bases lining up with TRBD1. This CDR3 is 13 amino acids long. Trimming cost V 5 bases and J 7 bases; bases outside gene matches: 4. Germline V gene data show CDR1 as SGDLS and CDR2 as YYNGEE. CDR3 protein: CASRPGQGNEQFF. The CDR3 DNA reads as TGTGCCAGCAGACCGGGACAGGGAAATGAGCAGTTCTTC.

In DNA form, the CDR3 reads TGTGCCAGCAGCCCACACACGACAGTCTACGAGCAGTACTTC. Its translation is CASSPHTTVYEQYF. The chain carries TRBV7-2 and TRBJ2-7; D may be TRBD1 (5 bases). The CDR3 extends over 14 amino acids. The germline V and J ends were trimmed by 5 bases and 3 bases, with 14 bases remaining between them. Germline V lookup: CDR1 SGHTA, CDR2 FQGNSA.

This chain connects TRBV6-5 to TRBJ2-7; 10 bases are shared with TRBD1. Unmatched junction bases numbered 6, after V lost 0 bases and J lost 4 bases. The CDR3 is 16 amino acids. Germline-derived CDR1 and CDR2 are MNHEY and SVGAGI. CDR3 amino acids: CASSYSMTGGFYEQYF. The CDR3, as DNA: TGTGCCAGCAGTTACTCTATGACAGGGGGCTTTTACGAGCAGTACTTC.

This chain links TRBV27 with TRBJ2-7, with a tentative D call TRBD1 (6 bases). The V gene lost 2 bases and the J gene lost 2 bases, with 13 bases spanning the gap. From germline, CDR1 is MNHEY and CDR2 SMNVEV (reference sequence). There are 15 residues in the CDR3. CDR3 amino acids: CASSLLGQIPYEQYF. As DNA, the CDR3 is TGTGCCAGCAGTTTACTCGGACAGATCCCCTACGAGCAGTACTTC.

This chain uses TRBV28 with TRBJ2-5, with 7 bases fitting TRBD1. J was trimmed by 2 bases and V by 4 bases; bases with no gene match: 10. The CDR3 is made up of 16 amino acids. Germline-derived CDR1 and CDR2 are MDHEN and SYDVKM. CDR3 amino acids: CASSSPDRILQETQYF. The CDR3 DNA sequence: TGTGCCAGCAGTTCCCCGGACAGGATCCTACAAGAGACCCAGTACTTC.

For the CDR3, the DNA is TGTGCCAGCAGCTTAGAGCCCAAGACCCAGTACTTC. Protein product: CASSLEPKTQYF. V and J are TRBV7-9 and TRBJ2-5; the D is unclear. The CDR3 spans 12 residues. The V end was cut by 1 base, the J end by 6 bases, with 6 bases between. Germline CDR1 and CDR2: SEHNR and FQNEAQ (reference sequence).

The chain joins TRBV4-2 to TRBJ2-7, with D unclear. Germline CDR1 and CDR2: LGHNA and YNFKEQ. This CDR3 contains 12 residues. Between the trimmed V and J ends, which lost 1 base and 5 bases, there was a span of 6 bases. The CDR3 DNA sequence: TGTGCCAGCAGCCAAGGAGTTGACGAGCAGTACTTC. Its protein is CASSQGVDEQYF.

The rearrangement links TRBV5-1 to TRBJ2-1; D is unclear. Germline CDR1 and CDR2: SGHRS and YFSETQ. There are 16 residues in the CDR3. With 3 bases removed from V and 3 bases from J, the gap between germline ends came to 16 bases. CDR3 DNA sequence: TGCGCCAGCAGCTGGTTGATGGGTCTCCGCTACAATGAGCAGTTCTTC. Protein sequence: CASSWLMGLRYNEQFF.

The chain employs TRBV10-3 and TRBJ2-3; 11 bases line up with TRBD2. The CDR3 runs to 15 residues. Germline CDR1 ENHRY, CDR2 SYGVKD. After removal of 5 bases from V and 4 bases from J, the junction contained 5 bases not matched to a gene. The CDR3 loop reads CAISTSGGEADTQYF. In DNA form, the CDR3 reads TGTGCCATCAGTACTAGCGGGGGCGAGGCAGATACGCAGTATTTT.

The CDR3 spells CASSLVASLQETQYF. The CDR3 nucleotides are TGTGCCAGCAGCTTAGTTGCGTCCTTACAAGAGACCCAGTACTTC. The genes are TRBV7-2 and TRBJ2-5; D unclear. The CDR3 has 15 amino acids. Germline V gives CDR1 SGHTA, CDR2 FQGNSA. The germline V and J ends were trimmed by 1 base and 2 bases, with 11 bases remaining between them. The full variable domain, completed using reference TRBV7-2 and TRBJ2-5, is GAGVSQSPSNKVTEKGKDVELRCDPISGHTALYWYRQSLGQGLEFLIYFQGNSAPDKSGLPSDRFSAERTGGSVSTLTIQRTQQEDSAVYLCASSLVASLQETQYFGPGTRLLVL.

This clone was counted only a few times. V and J are TRBV10-2 and TRBJ1-5; 10 bases line up with TRBD1. Germline values: CDR1 WSHSY, CDR2 SAAADI. This CDR3 region has 17 residues. V gave up 2 bases and J gave up 4 bases; unmatched junction bases: 8. The DNA of the CDR3 is TGCGCCAGCAGTGAGCCTTGGGGGGACAGGGGAAATCAGCCCCAGCATTTT. Its protein is CASSEPWGDRGNQPQHF.